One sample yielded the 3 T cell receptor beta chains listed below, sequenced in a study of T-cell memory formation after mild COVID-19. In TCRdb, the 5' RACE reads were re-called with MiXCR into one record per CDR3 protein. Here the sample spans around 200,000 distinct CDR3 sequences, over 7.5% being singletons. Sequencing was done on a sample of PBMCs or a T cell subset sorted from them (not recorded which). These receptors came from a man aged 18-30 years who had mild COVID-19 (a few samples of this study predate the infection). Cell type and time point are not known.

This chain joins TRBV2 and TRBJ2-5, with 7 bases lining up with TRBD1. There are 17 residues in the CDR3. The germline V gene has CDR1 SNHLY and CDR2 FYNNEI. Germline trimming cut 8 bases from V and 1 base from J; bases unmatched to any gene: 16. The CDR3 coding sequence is TGTGCCAGCCGAGATAATAGAGGGGGCCAAATCCAAGAGACCCAGTACTTC. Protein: CASRDNRGGQIQETQYF. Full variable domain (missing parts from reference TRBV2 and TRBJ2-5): EPEVTQTPSHQVTQMGQEVILRCVPISNHLYFYWYRQILGQKVEFLVSFYNNEISEKSEIFDDQFSVERPDGSNFTLKIRSTKLEDSAMYFCASRDNRGGQIQETQYFGPGTRLLVL.

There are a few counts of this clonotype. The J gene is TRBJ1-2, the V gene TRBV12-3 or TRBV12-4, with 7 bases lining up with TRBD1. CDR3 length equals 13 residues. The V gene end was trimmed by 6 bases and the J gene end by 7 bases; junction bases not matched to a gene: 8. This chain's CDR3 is CASSQGTVRGYTF. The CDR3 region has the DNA TGTGCCAGCAGCCAAGGGACAGTTCGTGGCTACACCTTC.

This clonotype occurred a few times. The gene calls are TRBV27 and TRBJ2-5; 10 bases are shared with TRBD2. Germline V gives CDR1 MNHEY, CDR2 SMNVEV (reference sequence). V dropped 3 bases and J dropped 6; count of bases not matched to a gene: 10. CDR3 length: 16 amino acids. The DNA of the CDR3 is TGTGCCAGCAGTTTCCGCGCGAGCGGGGGGGGACAGACCCAGTACTTC. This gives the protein CASSFRASGGGQTQYF.